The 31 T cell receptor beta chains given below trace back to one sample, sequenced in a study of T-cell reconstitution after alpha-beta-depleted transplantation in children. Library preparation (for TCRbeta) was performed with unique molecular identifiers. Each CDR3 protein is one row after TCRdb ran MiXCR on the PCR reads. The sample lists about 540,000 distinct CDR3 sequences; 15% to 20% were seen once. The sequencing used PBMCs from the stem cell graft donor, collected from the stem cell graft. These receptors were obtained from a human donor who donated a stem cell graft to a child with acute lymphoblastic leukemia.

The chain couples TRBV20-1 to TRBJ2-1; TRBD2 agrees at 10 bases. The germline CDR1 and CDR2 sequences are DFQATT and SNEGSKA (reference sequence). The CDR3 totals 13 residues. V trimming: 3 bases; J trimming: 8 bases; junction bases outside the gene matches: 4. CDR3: CSARASGSHEQFF. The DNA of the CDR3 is TGCAGTGCTAGGGCTAGCGGGAGCCATGAGCAGTTCTTC.

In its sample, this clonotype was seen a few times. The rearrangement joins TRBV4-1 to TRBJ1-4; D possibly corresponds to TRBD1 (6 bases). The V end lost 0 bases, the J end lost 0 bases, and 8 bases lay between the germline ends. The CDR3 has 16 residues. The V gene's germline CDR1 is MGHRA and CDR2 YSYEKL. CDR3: CASSQDRGSTNEKLFF. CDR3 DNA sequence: TGCGCCAGCAGCCAAGATAGGGGGTCAACTAATGAAAAACTGTTTTTT.

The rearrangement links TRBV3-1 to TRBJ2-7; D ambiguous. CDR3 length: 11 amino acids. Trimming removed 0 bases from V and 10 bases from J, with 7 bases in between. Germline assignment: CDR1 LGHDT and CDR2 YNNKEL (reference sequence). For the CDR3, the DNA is TGTGCCAGCAGCCAAGATCACGGCCAGTACTTC. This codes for CASSQDHGQYF.

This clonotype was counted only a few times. The CDR3 sequence is CSVEGWQGNTEAFF. The CDR3 DNA reads as TGCAGCGTTGAAGGGTGGCAGGGAAACACTGAAGCTTTCTTT. The rearrangement uses TRBV29-1 and TRBJ1-1; the D gene is possibly TRBD1 (5 bases). There are 14 residues in the CDR3. Deletions cut 1 base from V and 2 bases from J, with 11 bases between. Germline-derived CDR1 and CDR2 are SQVTM and ANQGSEA. The complete variable domain, with remaining parts taken from reference TRBV29-1 and TRBJ1-1, reads SAVISQKPSRDICQRGTSLTIQCQVDSQVTMMFWYRQQPGQSLTLIATANQGSEATYESGFVIDKFPISRPNLTFSTLTVSNMSPEDSSIYLCSVEGWQGNTEAFFGQGTRLTVV.

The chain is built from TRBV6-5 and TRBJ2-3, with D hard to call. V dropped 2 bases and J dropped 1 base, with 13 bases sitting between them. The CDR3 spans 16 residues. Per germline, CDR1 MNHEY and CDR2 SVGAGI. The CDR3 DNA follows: TGTGCCAGCAGTTACGCCGGACCCAAGGGCACAGATACGCAGTATTTT. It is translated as CASSYAGPKGTDTQYF.

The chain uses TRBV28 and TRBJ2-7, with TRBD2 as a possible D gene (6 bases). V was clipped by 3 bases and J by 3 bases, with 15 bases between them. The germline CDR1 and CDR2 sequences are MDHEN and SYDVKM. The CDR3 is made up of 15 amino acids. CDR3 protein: CASSFRGYLNYEQYF. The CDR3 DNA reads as TGTGCCAGCAGTTTCCGGGGGTACTTAAACTACGAGCAGTACTTC.

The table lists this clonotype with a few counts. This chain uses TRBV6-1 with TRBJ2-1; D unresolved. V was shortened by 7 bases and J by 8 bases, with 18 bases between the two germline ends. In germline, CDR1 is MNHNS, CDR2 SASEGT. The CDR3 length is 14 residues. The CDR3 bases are TGTGCCAGCACCCTGTGGGCCGTTCGGGATGAGCAGTTCTTC. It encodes CASTLWAVRDEQFF.

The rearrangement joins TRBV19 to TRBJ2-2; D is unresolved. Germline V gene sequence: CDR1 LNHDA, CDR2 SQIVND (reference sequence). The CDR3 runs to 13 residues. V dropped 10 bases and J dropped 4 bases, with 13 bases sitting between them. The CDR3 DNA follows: TGTGCCACCGCCTTCATCGTCACCGGGGAGCTGTTTTTT. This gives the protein CATAFIVTGELFF. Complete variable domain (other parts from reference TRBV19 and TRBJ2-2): DGGITQSPKYLFRKEGQNVTLSCEQNLNHDAMYWYRQDPGQGLRLIYYSQIVNDFQKGDIAEGYSVSREKKESFPLTVTSAQKNPTAFYLCATAFIVTGELFFGEGSRLTVL.

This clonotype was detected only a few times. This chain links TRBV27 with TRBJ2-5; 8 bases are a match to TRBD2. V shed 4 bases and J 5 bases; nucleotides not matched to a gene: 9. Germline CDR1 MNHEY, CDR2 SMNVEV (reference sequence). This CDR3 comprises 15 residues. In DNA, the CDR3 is TGTGCCAGCAGTTCCCTAACGGGAGGGCCCGAGACCCAGTACTTC. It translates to CASSSLTGGPETQYF.

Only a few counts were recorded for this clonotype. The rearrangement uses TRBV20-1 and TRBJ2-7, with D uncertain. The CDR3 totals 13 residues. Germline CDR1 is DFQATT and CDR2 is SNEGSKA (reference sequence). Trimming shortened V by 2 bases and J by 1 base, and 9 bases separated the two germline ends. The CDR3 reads CSARYDGSYEQYF. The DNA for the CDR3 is TGCAGTGCTAGATATGACGGGTCCTACGAGCAGTACTTC.

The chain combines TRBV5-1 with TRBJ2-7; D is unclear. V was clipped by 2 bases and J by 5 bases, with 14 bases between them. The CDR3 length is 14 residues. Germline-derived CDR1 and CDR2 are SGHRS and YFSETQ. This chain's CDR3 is CASSFVRGTNEQYF. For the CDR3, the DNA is TGCGCCAGCAGCTTTGTGAGAGGTACGAACGAGCAGTACTTC.

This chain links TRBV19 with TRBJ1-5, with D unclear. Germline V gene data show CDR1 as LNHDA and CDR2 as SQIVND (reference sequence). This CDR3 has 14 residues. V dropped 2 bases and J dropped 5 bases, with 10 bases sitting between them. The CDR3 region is CASSIWSADQPQHF. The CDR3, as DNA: TGTGCCAGTAGTATATGGTCGGCTGATCAGCCCCAGCATTTT.

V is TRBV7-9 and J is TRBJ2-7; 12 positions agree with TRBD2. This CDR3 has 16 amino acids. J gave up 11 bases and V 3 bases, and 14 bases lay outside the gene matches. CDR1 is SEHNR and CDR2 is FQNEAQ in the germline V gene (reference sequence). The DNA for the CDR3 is TGTGCCAGCAGCTTGGAACAGGGACTAGCGGGCCTCGGGGAGTACTTC. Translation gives CASSLEQGLAGLGEYF.

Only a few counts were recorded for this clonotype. The CDR3, as DNA: TGCGCCAGCAGCCAAGATGGCCCTAGCGCAGATACGCAGTATTTT. Its translation is CASSQDGPSADTQYF. The rearrangement uses TRBV4-1 and TRBJ2-3, with TRBD2 as a possible D gene (6 bases). V dropped 0 bases and J dropped 4 bases, with 11 bases sitting between them. From germline, CDR1 is MGHRA and CDR2 YSYEKL. The CDR3 length is 15 residues.

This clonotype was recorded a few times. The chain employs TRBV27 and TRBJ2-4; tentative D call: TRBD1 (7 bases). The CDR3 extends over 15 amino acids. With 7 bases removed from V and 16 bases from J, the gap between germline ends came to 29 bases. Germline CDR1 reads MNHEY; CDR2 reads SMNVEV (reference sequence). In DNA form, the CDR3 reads TGTGCCAGCACTAAAATAGGGGGCAAGGGGGGTCTACCCTACTTC. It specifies CASTKIGGKGGLPYF.

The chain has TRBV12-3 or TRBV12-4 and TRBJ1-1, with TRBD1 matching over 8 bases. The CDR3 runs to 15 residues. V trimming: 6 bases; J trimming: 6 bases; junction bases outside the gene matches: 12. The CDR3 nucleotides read TGTGCCAGCAGAGACAGGGGCGCCGGAAAGGCTGAAGCTTTCTTT. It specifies CASRDRGAGKAEAFF.

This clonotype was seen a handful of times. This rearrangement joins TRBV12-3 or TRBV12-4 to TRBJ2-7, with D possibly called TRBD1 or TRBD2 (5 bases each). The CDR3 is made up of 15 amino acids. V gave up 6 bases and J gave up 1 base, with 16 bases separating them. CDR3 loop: CASSPPGRSSYEQYF. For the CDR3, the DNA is TGTGCCAGCAGCCCTCCGGGACGTAGTTCCTACGAGCAGTACTTC.

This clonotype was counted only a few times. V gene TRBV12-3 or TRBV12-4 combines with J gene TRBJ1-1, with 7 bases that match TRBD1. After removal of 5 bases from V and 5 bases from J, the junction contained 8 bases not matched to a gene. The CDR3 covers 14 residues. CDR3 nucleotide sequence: TGTGCCAGCAGTCTTGGACAGGTTTGGACTGAAGCTTTCTTT. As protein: CASSLGQVWTEAFF.

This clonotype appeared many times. As DNA, the CDR3 is TGTGCCAGCAGTTATTCTCAGGGCGCACAAGAGACCCAGTACTTC. Translation gives CASSYSQGAQETQYF. The chain employs TRBV6-5 and TRBJ2-5, with D perhaps matching TRBD1 (5 bases). The CDR3 length is 15 residues. CDR1 MNHEY and CDR2 SVGAGI come from the germline V gene. V lost 3 bases and J 2 bases, leaving 13 bases between the germline ends.

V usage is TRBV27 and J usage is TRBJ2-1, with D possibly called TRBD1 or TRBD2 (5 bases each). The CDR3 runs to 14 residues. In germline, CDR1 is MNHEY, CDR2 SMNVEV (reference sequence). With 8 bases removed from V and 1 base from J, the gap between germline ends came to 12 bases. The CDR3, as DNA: TGTGCCAGCGGGGACGGTAATTCCTACAATGAGCAGTTCTTC. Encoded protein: CASGDGNSYNEQFF.

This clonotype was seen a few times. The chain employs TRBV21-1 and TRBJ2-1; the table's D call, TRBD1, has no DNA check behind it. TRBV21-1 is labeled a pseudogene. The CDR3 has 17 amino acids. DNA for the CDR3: TGTGCCAGCACTTCCGGGGCGTCCAAACAGAAGTACAATGAGCAGTTCTTC. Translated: CASTSGASKQKYNEQFF.

Here the CDR3 reads CASSQAADRAYNSPLHF. The CDR3 nucleotides are TGTGCCAGCAGCCAAGCTGCGGACAGGGCTTATAATTCACCCCTCCACTTT. V gene TRBV3-1 combines with J gene TRBJ1-6, with 8 nucleotides matching TRBD1. This CDR3 comprises 17 residues. Germline CDR1 LGHDT, CDR2 YNNKEL (reference sequence). Germline trimming cut 1 base from V and 4 bases from J; bases unmatched to any gene: 6.

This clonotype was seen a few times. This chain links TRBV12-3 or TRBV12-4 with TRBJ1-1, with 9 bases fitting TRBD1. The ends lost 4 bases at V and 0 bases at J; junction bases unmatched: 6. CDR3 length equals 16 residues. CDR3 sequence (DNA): TGTGCCAGCAGTTCCTTCACAGGGGGCGTGAACACTGAAGCTTTCTTT. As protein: CASSSFTGGVNTEAFF.

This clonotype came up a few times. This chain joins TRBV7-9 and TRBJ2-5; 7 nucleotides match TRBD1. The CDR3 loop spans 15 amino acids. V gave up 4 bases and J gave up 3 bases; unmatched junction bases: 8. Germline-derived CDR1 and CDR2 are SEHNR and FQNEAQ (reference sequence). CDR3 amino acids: CASSYKPGQKETQYF. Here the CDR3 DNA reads TGTGCCAGCAGCTATAAACCGGGACAGAAAGAGACCCAGTACTTC.

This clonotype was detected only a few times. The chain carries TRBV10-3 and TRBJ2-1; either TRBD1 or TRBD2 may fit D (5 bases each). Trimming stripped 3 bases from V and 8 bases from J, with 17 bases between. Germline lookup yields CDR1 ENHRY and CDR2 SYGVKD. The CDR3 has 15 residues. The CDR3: CAISDWGVVGDEQFF. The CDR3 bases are TGTGCCATCAGTGATTGGGGAGTGGTGGGGGATGAGCAGTTCTTC.

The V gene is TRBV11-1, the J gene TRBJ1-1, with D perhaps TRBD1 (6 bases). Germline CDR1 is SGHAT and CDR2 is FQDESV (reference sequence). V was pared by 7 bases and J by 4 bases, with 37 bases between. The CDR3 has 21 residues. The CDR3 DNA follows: TGTGCCAGCACCCCCCCCAAAACAGGGAGACAGTACCAGGTGAAAGGCACTGAAGCTTTCTTT. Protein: CASTPPKTGRQYQVKGTEAFF.

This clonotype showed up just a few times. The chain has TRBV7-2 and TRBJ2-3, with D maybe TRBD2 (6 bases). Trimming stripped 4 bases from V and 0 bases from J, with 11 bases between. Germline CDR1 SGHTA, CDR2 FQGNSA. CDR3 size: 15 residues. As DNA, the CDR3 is TGTGCCAGCAGCTCCCATAGCGGCAGCACAGATACGCAGTATTTT. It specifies CASSSHSGSTDTQYF.

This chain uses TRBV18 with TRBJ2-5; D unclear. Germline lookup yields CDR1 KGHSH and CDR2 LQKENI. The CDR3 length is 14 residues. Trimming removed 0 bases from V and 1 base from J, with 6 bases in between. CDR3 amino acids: CASSPPATQETQYF. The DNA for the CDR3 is TGTGCCAGCTCACCACCGGCCACCCAAGAGACCCAGTACTTC.

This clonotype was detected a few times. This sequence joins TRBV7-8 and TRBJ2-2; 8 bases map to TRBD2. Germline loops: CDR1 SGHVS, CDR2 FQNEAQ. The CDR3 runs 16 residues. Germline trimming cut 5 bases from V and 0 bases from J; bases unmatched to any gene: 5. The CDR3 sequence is CASSRRSGTNTGELFF. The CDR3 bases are TGTGCCAGCAGCCGACGTAGCGGGACGAACACCGGGGAGCTGTTTTTT.

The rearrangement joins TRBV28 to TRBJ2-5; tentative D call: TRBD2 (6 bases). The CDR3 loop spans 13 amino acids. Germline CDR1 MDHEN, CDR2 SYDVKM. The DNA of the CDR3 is TGTGGTATCCGGGACTTGTACCAAGAGACCCAGTACTTC. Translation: CGIRDLYQETQYF.

The CDR3 sequence: CASSQLLPWRGGETQYF. The CDR3 bases are TGTGCCAGCAGCCAACTCCTCCCCTGGCGGGGAGGAGAGACCCAGTACTTC. This rearrangement joins TRBV3-1 to TRBJ2-5; possibly TRBD2 for D (6 bases). Germline lookup yields CDR1 LGHDT and CDR2 YNNKEL (reference sequence). CDR3 size: 17 residues. Between the trimmed V and J ends, which lost 2 bases and 4 bases, there was a span of 20 bases.